This TCR beta chain was recorded in a study of T-cell memory formation after mild COVID-19. About the research overall: TCR clustering was largely donor specific.

Using its own MiXCR run on the 5' RACE reads, TCRdb lists one record per CDR3 protein. The sample includes about 620,000 distinct CDR3 sequences, about 20% seen only once; the top ten take 12%. Study outcomes and limitations: Shrinking CD4+ clones resided mostly in CM and EM, and CD8+ ones in EMRA. Pre-infection memory contained some responding clones, which suggested that cross-reactive memory had joined.

Trimming pared 3 bases from V and 4 bases from J, leaving 12 bases between. The CDR3 contains 14 residues. CDR1 is SGHTA and CDR2 is FQGTGA in the germline V gene. This clonotype was seen a few times. What it recognizes is unknown. Sequenced material: PBMCs or a T cell subset sorted from them (not recorded which). The chain joins TRBV7-3 to TRBJ2-5; D might be TRBD2 (6 bases). The TCR sequence derives from an adult woman who had mild COVID-19 (a few samples of this study predate the infection). Cell type and time point are not known. The CDR3 DNA reads TGTGCCAGCAGCTTCGGGGGTAGGGGAGAGACCCAGTACTTC. This sequence encodes CASSFGGRGETQYF.